One sample yielded the 12 T cell receptor beta chains listed below, sequenced in a study of identical twins. Via MiXCR, TCRdb re-called the 5' RACE reads, giving one row per CDR3 protein. The table records just under 550,000 distinct CDR3 sequences, approximately 16% of them present only once. The same data also went into a second study, on yellow fever vaccine responses in identical twins.

Source material: CD4+ T cells sorted from blood. These receptors were obtained from a woman aged 18-29 years in good health.

J is TRBJ1-5 and V is TRBV2; 8 nucleotides align to TRBD1. V gave up 4 bases and J gave up 6 bases; unmatched junction bases: 8. Germline V gene lookup returns CDR1 SNHLY and CDR2 FYNNEI. This CDR3 comprises 15 residues. The CDR3 DNA is TGTGCCAGCAGTGTTGTACCAGGGGGCGGTCAGCCCCAGCATTTT. Translating gives CASSVVPGGGQPQHF.

The V and J genes are TRBV6-2 or TRBV6-3 and TRBJ2-1; D is tentatively TRBD1 or TRBD2 (5 bases each). The CDR3 spans 16 residues. Trimming left V 5 bases short and J 5 bases short, with 19 bases between. The germline CDR1 and CDR2 sequences are MNHEY and SVGEGT. The CDR3 DNA reads as TGTGCCAGCAGTCCCGGTCGTGGGAGACAGAACAATGAGCAGTTCTTC. It is translated as CASSPGRGRQNNEQFF.

This clonotype was seen only a few times. J is TRBJ2-4 and V is TRBV6-4; no reliable D call. Germline V gene lookup returns CDR1 MRHNA and CDR2 SNTAGT. The CDR3 covers 12 residues. Trimming removed 9 bases from V and 0 bases from J, with 6 bases in between. This CDR3 reads CASYVAKNIQYF. In nucleotides, the CDR3 is TGTGCCAGTTATGTAGCCAAAAACATTCAGTACTTC.

The V call is TRBV7-9, the J call TRBJ2-1; 9 positions match TRBD2. The germline gives CDR1 SEHNR, CDR2 FQNEAQ (reference sequence). Trimming took 4 bases from V and 2 from J; bases not matched to a gene: 6. CDR3 length: 16 amino acids. The CDR3 nucleotides read TGTGCCAGCAGCTCCCCAGCGGGGGGCGCCTACAATGAGCAGTTCTTC. Protein: CASSSPAGGAYNEQFF.

This clonotype has a handful of counts. The chain combines TRBV27 with TRBJ1-1; no definite D call. V lost 0 bases and J 0 bases, leaving 11 bases between the germline ends. The CDR3 is made up of 16 amino acids. Per the germline V gene, CDR1 is MNHEY and CDR2 is SMNVEV (reference sequence). CDR3 DNA: TGTGCCAGCAGTTTATCAGGGCCCCGCATGAACACTGAAGCTTTCTTT. Its protein product is CASSLSGPRMNTEAFF.

This clonotype was counted a few times. This chain uses TRBV10-3 with TRBJ1-2, with a possible D match to TRBD1 (6 bases). The CDR3 spans 13 residues. CDR1 ENHRY and CDR2 SYGVKD come from the germline V gene. V was cut by 4 bases and J by 5 bases, with 11 bases left in between. Written as DNA, the CDR3 is TGTGCCATCAGTGCCGAGGGGGTTTATGGCTACACCTTC. The encoded protein is CAISAEGVYGYTF.

This sequence joins TRBV29-1 and TRBJ2-3, with D possibly matching TRBD1 (6 bases). CDR1 and CDR2 (germline): SQVTM, ANQGSEA. With 3 bases removed from V and 6 bases from J, the gap between germline ends came to 19 bases. This CDR3 is built from 15 residues. The CDR3 DNA follows: TGCAGCGTTGATAAACAGGGCCTTGGGACGGATACGCAGTATTTT. This sequence encodes CSVDKQGLGTDTQYF.

The table lists this clonotype with a few counts. The chain is built from TRBV11-3 and TRBJ2-2, with TRBD2 matching over 11 bases. Looked up from germline, CDR1 is SGHNT and CDR2 is YENEEA. J lost 4 bases, V lost 4 bases, and 5 bases had no gene match. The CDR3 runs to 16 residues. The CDR3 DNA sequence: TGTGCCAGCAGCTCGGGACTAGCGGACGTCACCGGGGAGCTGTTTTTT. It yields the protein CASSSGLADVTGELFF.

The chain carries TRBV29-1 and TRBJ2-3; TRBD2 might be the D (6 bases). CDR1 is SQVTM and CDR2 is ANQGSEA in the germline V gene. CDR3 length: 14 residues. V was trimmed by 4 bases and J by 6 bases, leaving 17 bases between them. CDR3: CSVGIAERGDTQYF. As DNA, the CDR3 is TGCAGCGTTGGGATAGCGGAACGGGGTGATACGCAGTATTTT.

This clonotype has a count of ten or more. The CDR3 region is CASSLTEEQYF. CDR3 bases: TGTGCCAGCAGTTTGACGGAGGAGCAGTACTTC. The chain employs TRBV12-3 or TRBV12-4 and TRBJ2-7; D uncertain. This CDR3 has 11 residues. V lost 3 bases, J lost 7 bases, and 7 bases lay in between.

This clonotype was found a few times. The chain is built from TRBV7-2 and TRBJ1-6; weak D call: TRBD1 (5 bases). The CDR3 is made up of 14 amino acids. Between the trimmed V and J ends, which lost 3 bases and 13 bases, there was a span of 16 bases. CDR1 is SGHTA and CDR2 is FQGNSA in the germline V gene. As DNA, the CDR3 is TGTGCCAGCAGCTTCGGTTTGGAGGGGTTGCCCCTCCACTTT. This codes for CASSFGLEGLPLHF.

This clonotype appeared a few times. This chain joins TRBV7-9 and TRBJ2-7; 11 bases map to TRBD2. V shed 1 base, J shed 7 bases, and the junction held 9 bases outside the gene matches. Germline V gene lookup returns CDR1 SEHNR and CDR2 FQNEAQ (reference sequence). This CDR3 spans 16 amino acids. Here the CDR3 DNA reads TGTGCCAGCAGCTTAGTCGGGACTAGCGGATCGAGAGAGCAGTACTTC. This gives the protein CASSLVGTSGSREQYF. Drawing the rest from reference TRBV7-9 and TRBJ2-7, the complete variable domain is DTGVSQNPRHKITKRGQNVTFRCDPISEHNRLYWYRQTLGQGPEFLTYFQNEAQLEKSRLLSDRFSAERPKGSFSTLEIQRTEQGDSAMYLCASSLVGTSGSREQYFGPGTRLTVT.